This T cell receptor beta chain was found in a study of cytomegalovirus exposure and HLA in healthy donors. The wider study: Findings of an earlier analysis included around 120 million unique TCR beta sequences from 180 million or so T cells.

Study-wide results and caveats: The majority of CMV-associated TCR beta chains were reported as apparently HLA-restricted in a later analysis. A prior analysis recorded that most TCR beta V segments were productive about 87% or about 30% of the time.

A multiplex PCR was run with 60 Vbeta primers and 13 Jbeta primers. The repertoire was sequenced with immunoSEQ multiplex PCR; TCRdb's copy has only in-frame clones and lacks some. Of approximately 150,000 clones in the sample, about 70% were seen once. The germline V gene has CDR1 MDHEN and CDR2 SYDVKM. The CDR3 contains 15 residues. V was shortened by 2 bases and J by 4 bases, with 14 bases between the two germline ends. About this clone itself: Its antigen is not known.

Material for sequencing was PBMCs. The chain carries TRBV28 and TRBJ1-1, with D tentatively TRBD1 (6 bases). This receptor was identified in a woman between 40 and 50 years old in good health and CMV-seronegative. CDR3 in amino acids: CASSLNSGEGTEAFF. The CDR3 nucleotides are TGTGCCAGCAGTTTAAACTCAGGGGAGGGCACTGAAGCTTTCTTT.